The 23 T cell receptor beta chains reported below all come from one sample, sequenced in a study of CD8+ T cells in alopecia areata. Following extraction, RNA underwent reverse transcription to cDNA, which served as the sequencing template. TCRdb keeps only in-frame clones here, not all; method: immunoSEQ multiplex PCR. This sample carries roughly 180,000 clones, 45% to 75% of them seen once, and the ten largest clones take 3.3%. The treatment is: oral pan-JAK inhibitor, 5-10 mg twice daily. Here the sequenced sample was CD4+ T cells sorted from blood, taken at week 4, from a patient treated with tofacitinib. The receptors come from a human donor with alopecia areata.

This rearrangement joins TRBV9 to TRBJ1-6; D gene unclear. There are 15 residues in the CDR3. Trimming stripped 0 bases from V and 7 bases from J, with 11 bases between. Germline V gene sequence: CDR1 SGDLS, CDR2 YYNGEE. This CDR3 is CASSVGGRRNSPLHF. CDR3 sequence (DNA): TGTGCCAGCAGCGTAGGCGGCAGAAGGAATTCACCCCTCCACTTT.

This sequence joins TRBV29-1 and TRBJ1-2, with a possible D match to TRBD1 (5 bases). Trimming stripped 5 bases from V and 4 bases from J, with 8 bases between. Germline values: CDR1 SQVTM, CDR2 ANQGSEA. The CDR3 spans 11 residues. CDR3 nucleotides: TGCAGCGTTCGGCAGGGCTATGGCTACACCTTC. Translating gives CSVRQGYGYTF.

V is TRBV4-2 and J is TRBJ2-3; 8 bases fit TRBD2. V shed 0 bases and J 5 bases; nucleotides not matched to a gene: 7. This CDR3 is built from 16 residues. Per germline, CDR1 LGHNA and CDR2 YNFKEQ. The CDR3 loop reads CASSQDRAGGVDTQYF. The DNA of the CDR3 is TGTGCCAGCAGCCAAGATAGGGCGGGGGGAGTAGATACGCAGTATTTT.

CDR3 amino acids: CASSLGSDYEQYF. As DNA, the CDR3 is TGCGCCAGCAGCTTGGGTTCAGACTACGAGCAGTACTTC. The chain carries TRBV5-1 and TRBJ2-7; no firm D call. Looked up from germline, CDR1 is SGHRS and CDR2 is YFSETQ. The V end lost 0 bases, the J end lost 3 bases, and 7 bases lay between the germline ends. The CDR3 totals 13 residues.

The rearrangement uses TRBV7-2 and TRBJ2-3; D is undetermined. V lost 5 bases and J lost 7, with 10 bases in between. This CDR3 comprises 12 residues. CDR1 and CDR2 from the germline V gene are SGHTA and FQGNSA. CDR3 nucleotides: TGTGCCAGCAGCCCCAGTGGGTATACGCAGTATTTT. It codes for CASSPSGYTQYF.

The chain combines TRBV29-1 with TRBJ2-7; TRBD1 aligns across 9 bases. With 4 bases clipped from V and 6 bases from J, the junction kept 10 bases outside the gene matches. This CDR3 region has 14 residues. Germline V gene data show CDR1 as SQVTM and CDR2 as ANQGSEA. CDR3 DNA: TGCAGCGTTGTTAGGGACAGGGCAATAGGCGAGCAGTACTTC. This translates into CSVVRDRAIGEQYF.

This clone has more than one count but fewer than ten. This chain connects TRBV29-1 to TRBJ2-2; no clear D. The CDR3 runs 11 residues. Germline values: CDR1 SQVTM, CDR2 ANQGSEA. V was trimmed by 4 bases and J by 6 bases, leaving 6 bases between them. The CDR3 DNA reads TGCAGCGTTGCCTCGGCCGGGGAGCTGTTTTTT. It codes for CSVASAGELFF.

The V gene is TRBV29-1, the J gene TRBJ1-2; possible D gene TRBD1, 5 bases. This CDR3 comprises 15 residues. Germline loops: CDR1 SQVTM, CDR2 ANQGSEA. V lost 7 bases and J lost 1, with 19 bases in between. DNA for the CDR3: TGCAGCGCCGTCGACAGTTTGACGAATAACTATGGCTACACCTTC. Translation gives CSAVDSLTNNYGYTF.

This chain's CDR3 is CTIWSENYGYTF. CDR3 DNA sequence: TGCACCATTTGGTCCGAGAACTATGGCTACACCTTC. The rearrangement uses TRBV29-1 and TRBJ1-2, with no clear D. Germline V gene lookup returns CDR1 SQVTM and CDR2 ANQGSEA. The CDR3 covers 12 residues.

The CDR3 coding sequence is TGTGCCAGCAGCTTAGGTGGCGGGGGAAGGTACAATGAGCAGTTCTTC. Protein product: CASSLGGGGRYNEQFF. The chain carries TRBV7-2 and TRBJ2-1, with TRBD2 matching 7 bases. The CDR3 spans 16 residues. CDR1 is SGHTA and CDR2 is FQGNSA in the germline V gene. J gave up 4 bases and V 1 base, and 7 bases lay outside the gene matches.

This clone has just one count. The identical CDR3 is also encoded by other nucleotide sequences in the sample. The chain recombines TRBV27 with TRBJ1-2; no definite D call. The CDR3 runs to 13 residues. CDR1 is MNHEY, CDR2 SMNVEV, per germline (reference sequence). Trimming left V 3 bases short and J 5 bases short, with 10 bases between. Written as DNA, the CDR3 is TGTGCCAGCAGTTTTCGGGGTGAATATGGCTACACCTTC. It encodes CASSFRGEYGYTF.

V is TRBV30 and J is TRBJ1-2; weak D call: TRBD1 (6 bases). The CDR3 spans 13 residues. Per the germline V gene, CDR1 is GTSNPN and CDR2 is SVGIG (reference sequence). V dropped 2 bases and J dropped 2 bases, with 9 bases sitting between them. The CDR3 DNA follows: TGTGCCTGGAGTCCAGGGGAGAACTATGGCTACACCTTC. Its translation is CAWSPGENYGYTF.

This chain uses TRBV7-2 with TRBJ1-2; 8 nucleotides align to TRBD1. V was pared by 5 bases and J by 7 bases, with 12 bases of the junction left unmatched. Germline V gene sequence: CDR1 SGHTA, CDR2 FQGNSA. The CDR3 sequence is 15 residues long. The CDR3 nucleotides are TGTGCCAGCAGCGTAGGAGGACAGGGAGTGAGTGGCTACACCTTC. This gives the protein CASSVGGQGVSGYTF.

V usage is TRBV9 and J usage is TRBJ2-7, with unresolved D. Trimming took off 4 bases at V and 2 bases at J, with 10 bases between the two ends. Germline values: CDR1 SGDLS, CDR2 YYNGEE. This CDR3 region has 13 residues. CDR3 nucleotide sequence: TGTGCCAGCAGCTCAGGAATTCCCTACGAGCAGTACTTC. It encodes CASSSGIPYEQYF.

This chain connects TRBV5-1 to TRBJ2-1; perhaps D is TRBD1 or TRBD2 (6 bases each). V dropped 4 bases and J dropped 5 bases, with 16 bases sitting between them. Germline values: CDR1 SGHRS, CDR2 YFSETQ. The CDR3 is 15 residues long. CDR3 sequence reads: CASSPGGGPNNEQFF. The CDR3, as DNA: TGCGCCAGCAGCCCCGGGGGCGGGCCTAACAATGAGCAGTTCTTC.

The J gene is TRBJ1-6, the V gene TRBV30, with 8 positions matching TRBD1. CDR1 and CDR2 from the germline V gene are GTSNPN and SVGIG (reference sequence). Trimming at V came to 8 bases and at J to 6 bases, leaving 3 bases not matched to a gene. There are 12 residues in the CDR3. The CDR3 DNA follows: TGTGCCCAGGACAGGGCTAATTCACCCCTCCACTTT. It yields the protein CAQDRANSPLHF.

This rearrangement joins TRBV6-5 to TRBJ2-2, with D hard to call. V was pared by 7 bases and J by 5 bases, with 11 bases between. The CDR3 loop spans 13 amino acids. The germline V gene has CDR1 MNHEY and CDR2 SVGAGI. CDR3 residues: CASTEQYTGELFF. The CDR3 nucleotides are TGTGCCAGCACCGAACAGTATACCGGGGAGCTGTTTTTT.

This clone was found a few times. In nucleotides, the CDR3 is TGTGCCAGCAGTTTTGCCCAGGGGAGGGATACGCAGTATTTT. This codes for CASSFAQGRDTQYF. V is TRBV28 and J is TRBJ2-3; D may match TRBD1 or TRBD2 (6 bases each). V lost 3 bases, J lost 6 bases, and 13 bases lay in between. This CDR3 is 14 amino acids long. The V gene's germline CDR1 is MDHEN and CDR2 SYDVKM.

This clone has only a few counts. This chain uses TRBV28 with TRBJ2-5, with 7 bases that match TRBD1. V dropped 6 bases and J dropped 4; count of bases not matched to a gene: 8. The CDR3 sequence is 14 residues long. Germline CDR1 and CDR2: MDHEN and SYDVKM. The CDR3 DNA is TGTGCCAGCAGACAACAGGGGTGGGGAGAGACCCAGTACTTC. It codes for CASRQQGWGETQYF.

This clone was detected a few times. The chain has TRBV2 and TRBJ2-2, with D possibly being TRBD2 (6 bases). The V gene lost 6 bases and the J gene lost 4 bases, with 15 bases spanning the gap. The CDR3 runs 15 residues. CDR1 SNHLY and CDR2 FYNNEI come from the germline V gene. The CDR3 DNA reads TGTGCCAGCAGGGAGAAGGGGACTGTCACCGGGGAGCTGTTTTTT. Protein sequence: CASREKGTVTGELFF. Combining the CDR3 with reference TRBV2 and TRBJ2-2 gives the whole variable domain EPEVTQTPSHQVTQMGQEVILRCVPISNHLYFYWYRQILGQKVEFLVSFYNNEISEKSEIFDDQFSVERPDGSNFTLKIRSTKLEDSAMYFCASREKGTVTGELFFGEGSRLTVL.

The chain joins TRBV30 to TRBJ1-5; D unclear. CDR3 length: 13 residues. Germline CDR1 GTSNPN, CDR2 SVGIG (reference sequence). V lost 2 bases to trimming and J lost 4 bases, with 9 bases between them. The CDR3 spells CAWSRSRNQPQHF. The CDR3 DNA reads TGTGCCTGGAGTCGGTCAAGAAATCAGCCCCAGCATTTT.

The rearrangement joins TRBV10-3 to TRBJ2-7; 10 bases align to TRBD2. The CDR3 contains 14 residues. The V and J ends lost 10 bases and 4 bases, in that order; junction bases with no gene match: 10. The germline V gene encodes CDR1 ENHRY and CDR2 SYGVKD. Here the CDR3 reads CASHSGGLSYEQYF. The CDR3 nucleotides read TGTGCCAGCCATAGCGGGGGGCTATCGTACGAGCAGTACTTC.

Points on this clone: The same CDR3 also results from other DNA sequences found in this sample. V gene TRBV9 combines with J gene TRBJ1-2; D possibly corresponds to TRBD1 (6 bases). The length of the CDR3 is 13 residues. Trimming removed 1 base at V and 2 bases at J, with 6 bases between. Germline CDR1 reads SGDLS; CDR2 reads YYNGEE. CDR3 region: CASSVQGNYGYTF. In nucleotides, the CDR3 is TGTGCCAGCAGCGTACAGGGGAACTATGGCTACACCTTC.